The next 32 T cell receptor beta chains were all read from a single sample in a study of cytomegalovirus exposure and HLA in healthy donors. Use of 60 Vbeta and 13 Jbeta primers characterized the PCR. Data came from immunoSEQ multiplex PCR; TCRdb stores just in-frame clones and leaves some out. The table has around 170,000 clones, approximately 78% seen once. The sequenced material came from PBMCs. The receptors originated from a woman between 18 and 29 years old in good health and CMV-seronegative.

V gene TRBV29-1 combines with J gene TRBJ1-1, with a possible D match to TRBD1 (5 bases). The CDR3 has 15 amino acids. The germline V gene has CDR1 SQVTM and CDR2 ANQGSEA. Trimming removed 3 bases from V and 0 bases from J, with 14 bases in between. The CDR3 nucleotides are TGCAGCGTTGACCCTGGACAAGGCCTGAACACTGAAGCTTTCTTT. It encodes CSVDPGQGLNTEAFF.

This clone was counted only a few times. The rearrangement joins TRBV11-3 to TRBJ1-2; 7 bases map to TRBD1. This CDR3 has 12 residues. Germline CDR1 reads SGHNT; CDR2 reads YENEEA. Germline trimming cut 4 bases from V and 5 bases from J; bases unmatched to any gene: 1. CDR3 sequence reads: CASSSQGYGYTF. The DNA of the CDR3 is TGTGCCAGCAGCTCACAGGGGTATGGCTACACCTTC.

V gene TRBV18 combines with J gene TRBJ1-2; possibly TRBD1 for D (6 bases). Per the germline V gene, CDR1 is KGHSH and CDR2 is LQKENI. Trimming removed 2 bases at V and 2 bases at J, with 12 bases between. The CDR3 is 15 residues long. The CDR3 region is CASSPRDKGNYGYTF. The CDR3 bases are TGTGCCAGCTCACCAAGGGACAAGGGAAACTATGGCTACACCTTC.

The rearrangement uses TRBV27 and TRBJ2-1, with D possibly being TRBD1 (5 bases). This CDR3 contains 13 residues. Germline CDR1 reads MNHEY; CDR2 reads SMNVEV (reference sequence). V dropped 3 bases and J dropped 14 bases, with 17 bases sitting between them. This chain's CDR3 is CASSFGGRAAKFF. The CDR3, as DNA: TGTGCCAGCAGTTTCGGCGGCAGGGCAGCCAAGTTCTTC.

The V gene is TRBV27, the J gene TRBJ2-7, with D unresolved. From germline, CDR1 is MNHEY and CDR2 SMNVEV (reference sequence). The CDR3 has 13 residues. V gave up 9 bases and J gave up 3 bases, with 15 bases separating them. The CDR3 loop reads CASRESDLYEQYF. As DNA, the CDR3 is TGTGCCAGTCGTGAGAGCGACCTCTACGAGCAGTACTTC.

This clone has a handful of counts. V gene TRBV2 combines with J gene TRBJ1-1; a possible D gene is TRBD1 (5 bases). Germline loops: CDR1 SNHLY, CDR2 FYNNEI. Trimming removed 6 bases at V and 0 bases at J, with 8 bases between. This CDR3 contains 13 residues. Here the CDR3 reads CASRATVNTEAFF. As DNA, the CDR3 is TGTGCCAGCAGAGCGACAGTGAACACTGAAGCTTTCTTT.

Only one count was recorded for this clone. J is TRBJ1-5 and V is TRBV5-8; 9 bases fit TRBD1. The CDR3 has 15 amino acids. The J segment lost 2 bases and the V segment lost 6 bases, leaving 6 bases of the junction unmatched. The germline CDR1 and CDR2 sequences are SGHTS and YDEGEE. This chain's CDR3 is CASMGTGLGNQPQHF. In nucleotides, the CDR3 is TGTGCCAGCATGGGGACAGGGTTAGGCAATCAGCCCCAGCATTTT.

This chain uses TRBV7-2 with TRBJ1-1; possibly TRBD1 for D (6 bases). Germline values: CDR1 SGHTA, CDR2 FQGNSA. This CDR3 is built from 15 residues. Trimming left V 5 bases short and J 3 bases short, with 16 bases between. CDR3 DNA: TGTGCCAGCAGCCTCAGGGGTCACGGGGACACTGAAGCTTTCTTT. Protein: CASSLRGHGDTEAFF.

This clone was counted a few times. The V call is TRBV2, the J call TRBJ2-4; D uncertain. The V and J ends lost 5 bases and 7 bases respectively, with 15 bases between them. The CDR3 has 14 residues. The germline V gene encodes CDR1 SNHLY and CDR2 FYNNEI. CDR3 region: CASSKRATLNIQYF. CDR3 bases: TGTGCCAGCAGTAAGCGAGCAACCTTGAACATTCAGTACTTC.

The V and J genes are TRBV19 and TRBJ2-7; TRBD2 is a possible D gene (6 bases). The CDR3 is 16 amino acids. The germline gives CDR1 LNHDA, CDR2 SQIVND (reference sequence). The V gene lost 10 bases and the J gene lost 3 bases, with 25 bases spanning the gap. This CDR3 reads CATSPGTVGGGYEQYF. As DNA, the CDR3 is TGTGCCACCTCCCCCGGGACTGTTGGTGGGGGCTACGAGCAGTACTTC. Using reference TRBV19 and TRBJ2-7 for the parts outside the CDR3, the full variable domain is DGGITQSPKYLFRKEGQNVTLSCEQNLNHDAMYWYRQDPGQGLRLIYYSQIVNDFQKGDIAEGYSVSREKKESFPLTVTSAQKNPTAFYLCATSPGTVGGGYEQYFGPGTRLTVT.

The rearrangement joins TRBV5-1 to TRBJ2-1, with TRBD2 identical over 8 bases. Germline V gives CDR1 SGHRS, CDR2 YFSETQ. There are 17 residues in the CDR3. J gave up 2 bases and V 4 bases, and 11 bases lay outside the gene matches. In DNA, the CDR3 is TGCGCCAGCAGCCCCGGGGGTAGCGGGGACACCTACAATGAGCAGTTCTTC. Protein: CASSPGGSGDTYNEQFF.

The V gene is TRBV5-6, the J gene TRBJ2-1; the match to TRBD2 covers 9 bases. With 0 bases clipped from V and 6 bases from J, the junction kept 4 bases outside the gene matches. The germline V gene encodes CDR1 SGHDT and CDR2 YYEEEE. The CDR3 extends over 15 amino acids. DNA for the CDR3: TGTGCCAGCAGCTTGGGCGGGACTAGCCTCAATGAGCAGTTCTTC. Residues: CASSLGGTSLNEQFF.

CDR3 sequence reads: CASSDPGTSGIYEQFF. Written as DNA, the CDR3 is TGTGCCAGCAGTGATCCCGGGACTAGCGGGATCTATGAGCAGTTCTTC. V usage is TRBV2 and J usage is TRBJ2-1; 13 positions agree with TRBD2. CDR3 length: 16 residues. The germline V gene encodes CDR1 SNHLY and CDR2 FYNNEI. With V trimmed by 3 bases and J by 8 bases, 7 bases remained unmatched. Full variable domain (outside the CDR3, taken from reference TRBV2 and TRBJ2-1): EPEVTQTPSHQVTQMGQEVILRCVPISNHLYFYWYRQILGQKVEFLVSFYNNEISEKSEIFDDQFSVERPDGSNFTLKIRSTKLEDSAMYFCASSDPGTSGIYEQFFGPGTRLTVL.

The chain employs TRBV2 and TRBJ2-7; 8 bases agree with TRBD2. Germline-derived CDR1 and CDR2 are SNHLY and FYNNEI. The ends lost 9 bases at V and 2 bases at J; junction bases unmatched: 6. CDR3 length equals 13 residues. The CDR3 is CASNSGNPYEQYF. The CDR3 region has the DNA TGTGCCAGTAATAGCGGGAACCCCTACGAGCAGTACTTC.

The CDR3 region has the DNA TGTGCCAGCAGTTTATCGATCGGGCAGGGGAATGAAAAACTGTTTTTT. Amino acid sequence: CASSLSIGQGNEKLFF. The rearrangement uses TRBV27 and TRBJ1-4; possibly TRBD1 for D (6 bases). V was cut by 0 bases and J by 5 bases, with 13 bases left in between. In germline, CDR1 is MNHEY, CDR2 SMNVEV (reference sequence). CDR3 length equals 16 residues. The variable domain in full, with the rest retrieved from reference TRBV27 and TRBJ1-4, is EAQVTQNPRYLITVTGKKLTVTCSQNMNHEYMSWYRQDPGLGLRQIYYSMNVEVTDKGDVPEGYKVSRKEKRNFPLILESPSPNQTSLYFCASSLSIGQGNEKLFFGSGTQLSVL.

The V and J genes are TRBV7-8 and TRBJ2-7; 8 bases fit TRBD2. The length of the CDR3 is 17 residues. CDR1 SGHVS and CDR2 FQNEAQ come from the germline V gene. Germline trimming cut 2 bases from V and 0 bases from J; bases unmatched to any gene: 9. DNA for the CDR3: TGTGCCAGCAGCTTACCACGGGGGGGCGTTAGCTCCTACGAGCAGTACTTC. As protein: CASSLPRGGVSSYEQYF.

The chain joins TRBV27 to TRBJ2-1; 13 nucleotides align to TRBD2. Germline V gene lookup returns CDR1 MNHEY and CDR2 SMNVEV (reference sequence). V lost 2 bases and J lost 12; bases outside the gene matches: 7. This CDR3 is built from 15 residues. CDR3 protein: CASSLGLAGERGQFF. CDR3 bases: TGTGCCAGCAGTTTAGGACTAGCGGGAGAAAGAGGGCAGTTCTTC.

The chain is built from TRBV29-1 and TRBJ2-1; 11 nucleotides agree with TRBD2. V lost 3 bases, J lost 14 bases, and 9 bases stayed unmatched. Germline CDR1 is SQVTM and CDR2 is ANQGSEA. The CDR3 has 13 residues. CDR3 loop: CSVESVSGRGEFF. CDR3 sequence (DNA): TGCAGCGTTGAGTCCGTTAGCGGGAGGGGTGAGTTCTTC.

The genes are TRBV28 and TRBJ2-2; 8 bases are shared with TRBD2. The CDR3 spans 15 residues. The J segment lost 6 bases and the V segment lost 6 bases, leaving 9 bases of the junction unmatched. Germline V gene sequence: CDR1 MDHEN, CDR2 SYDVKM. CDR3 DNA: TGTGCCAGCAGGGGGGGGTCAGCGGGAGCCGGGGAGCTGTTTTTT. Its protein is CASRGGSAGAGELFF.

V and J are TRBV9 and TRBJ1-2; D ambiguous. The CDR3 runs 12 residues. Germline V gene lookup returns CDR1 SGDLS and CDR2 YYNGEE. The V and J ends lost 4 bases and 6 bases respectively, with 10 bases between them. In nucleotides, the CDR3 is TGTGCCAGCAGCCCAACAGCGGATGGCTACACCTTC. This sequence encodes CASSPTADGYTF.

CDR3 residues: CASSQGAPTEAFF. The CDR3 coding sequence is TGTGCCAGCTCTCAGGGGGCGCCTACTGAAGCTTTCTTT. The J gene is TRBJ1-1, the V gene TRBV18; 8 bases match TRBD1. J lost 5 bases, V lost 6 bases, and 5 bases had no gene match. The CDR3 spans 13 residues. Germline V CDR1 and CDR2: KGHSH, LQKENI. The whole variable domain, remainder taken from reference TRBV18 and TRBJ1-1, is NAGVMQNPRHLVRRRGQEARLRCSPMKGHSHVYWYRQLPEEGLKFMVYLQKENIIDESGMPKERFSAEFPKEGPSILRIQQVVRGDSAAYFCASSQGAPTEAFFGQGTRLTVV.

The chain has TRBV2 and TRBJ2-1; 12 bases are a match to TRBD2. CDR1 and CDR2 (germline): SNHLY, FYNNEI. V shed 0 bases, J shed 0 bases, and the junction held 3 bases outside the gene matches. The CDR3 loop spans 18 amino acids. CDR3 nucleotide sequence: TGTGCCAGCAGTGAAGCGGGACTAGCGGGTCACTCCTACAATGAGCAGTTCTTC. It encodes CASSEAGLAGHSYNEQFF.

The chain combines TRBV27 with TRBJ2-7, with D maybe TRBD2 (5 bases). The germline V gene has CDR1 MNHEY and CDR2 SMNVEV (reference sequence). Trimming left V 4 bases short and J 4 bases short, with 20 bases between. The CDR3 length is 16 residues. CDR3 loop: CASSSLPGGLRYEQYF. CDR3 nucleotide sequence: TGTGCCAGCAGTTCCCTCCCGGGCGGGCTTCGGTACGAGCAGTACTTC.

The chain combines TRBV7-9 with TRBJ2-7, with 10 nucleotides matching TRBD1. Germline CDR1 SEHNR, CDR2 FQNEAQ (reference sequence). J lost 5 bases, V lost 4 bases, and 8 bases had no gene match. The CDR3 has 15 residues. The CDR3 bases are TGTGCCAGCAGCTCCCCCGGGACAGGGGTCGACGAGCAGTACTTC. Translated: CASSSPGTGVDEQYF.

J is TRBJ2-7 and V is TRBV28, with a possible D match to TRBD2 (6 bases). Germline values: CDR1 MDHEN, CDR2 SYDVKM. V lost 8 bases and J 0 bases, leaving 14 bases between the germline ends. The CDR3 is 14 residues long. CDR3 sequence (DNA): TGTGCCAGCCACCGGGACTCGAGCTCCTACGAGCAGTACTTC. Its translation: CASHRDSSSYEQYF.

The gene calls are TRBV27 and TRBJ2-7, with 8 bases lining up with TRBD1. The V gene's germline CDR1 is MNHEY and CDR2 SMNVEV (reference sequence). V lost 0 bases, J lost 3 bases, and 4 bases stayed unmatched. This CDR3 is 15 amino acids long. Here the CDR3 reads CASSLSTGGIYEQYF. For the CDR3, the DNA is TGTGCCAGCAGTTTATCCACAGGGGGGATCTACGAGCAGTACTTC.

This rearrangement joins TRBV10-1 to TRBJ1-5, with 8 bases that match TRBD1. Germline V CDR1 and CDR2: WNHNN, SYGVQD (reference sequence). Trimming took 7 bases from V and 2 from J; bases not matched to a gene: 7. The CDR3 has 15 amino acids. CDR3 sequence: CASKADRVGNQPQHF. CDR3 DNA: TGCGCCAGCAAAGCGGACAGGGTGGGCAATCAGCCCCAGCATTTT.

This chain connects TRBV4-2 to TRBJ2-6; D may be TRBD2 (6 bases). Germline V CDR1 and CDR2: LGHNA, YNFKEQ. V was trimmed by 4 bases and J by 2 bases, leaving 21 bases between them. The CDR3 has 19 amino acids. The CDR3 here is CASSPATSWSYTGANVLTF. In nucleotides, the CDR3 is TGTGCCAGCAGCCCGGCTACTAGCTGGTCTTATACTGGGGCCAACGTCCTGACTTTC.

As DNA, the CDR3 is TGTGCCAGCAGCTTAGCCCATACTAGCGGCTTCTACAATGAGCAGTTCTTC. It specifies CASSLAHTSGFYNEQFF. The chain recombines TRBV7-8 with TRBJ2-1; 8 bases fit TRBD2. This CDR3 is 17 amino acids long. In germline, CDR1 is SGHVS, CDR2 FQNEAQ. V lost 0 bases, J lost 3 bases, and 7 bases stayed unmatched.

The sample holds a few counts of this clone. The chain recombines TRBV7-2 with TRBJ2-1; 7 bases line up with TRBD2. This CDR3 comprises 17 residues. CDR1 and CDR2 (germline): SGHTA, FQGNSA. V gave up 1 base and J gave up 1 base; unmatched junction bases: 7. CDR3 in amino acids: CASSLDALAASYNEQFF. Here the CDR3 DNA reads TGTGCCAGCAGCTTAGATGCCCTAGCGGCATCCTACAATGAGCAGTTCTTC. Full variable domain (rest looked up from reference TRBV7-2 and TRBJ2-1): GAGVSQSPSNKVTEKGKDVELRCDPISGHTALYWYRQSLGQGLEFLIYFQGNSAPDKSGLPSDRFSAERTGGSVSTLTIQRTQQEDSAVYLCASSLDALAASYNEQFFGPGTRLTVL.

The CDR3 DNA sequence: TGTGCCAGCTCACTCTCAACAGAGAACACCGGGGAGCTGTTTTTT. It encodes CASSLSTENTGELFF. The chain has TRBV18 and TRBJ2-2; D not resolved. Germline values: CDR1 KGHSH, CDR2 LQKENI. V lost 4 bases and J 1 base, leaving 10 bases between the germline ends. This CDR3 contains 15 residues.

The rearrangement links TRBV7-2 to TRBJ2-5; the D gene is possibly TRBD2 (6 bases). This CDR3 region has 15 residues. Trimming cost V 4 bases and J 3 bases, with 15 bases left between them. CDR1 is SGHTA and CDR2 is FQGNSA in the germline V gene. The DNA of the CDR3 is TGTGCCAGCAGCTCACCCGGGACTCCAAAAGAGACCCAGTACTTC. It codes for CASSSPGTPKETQYF.